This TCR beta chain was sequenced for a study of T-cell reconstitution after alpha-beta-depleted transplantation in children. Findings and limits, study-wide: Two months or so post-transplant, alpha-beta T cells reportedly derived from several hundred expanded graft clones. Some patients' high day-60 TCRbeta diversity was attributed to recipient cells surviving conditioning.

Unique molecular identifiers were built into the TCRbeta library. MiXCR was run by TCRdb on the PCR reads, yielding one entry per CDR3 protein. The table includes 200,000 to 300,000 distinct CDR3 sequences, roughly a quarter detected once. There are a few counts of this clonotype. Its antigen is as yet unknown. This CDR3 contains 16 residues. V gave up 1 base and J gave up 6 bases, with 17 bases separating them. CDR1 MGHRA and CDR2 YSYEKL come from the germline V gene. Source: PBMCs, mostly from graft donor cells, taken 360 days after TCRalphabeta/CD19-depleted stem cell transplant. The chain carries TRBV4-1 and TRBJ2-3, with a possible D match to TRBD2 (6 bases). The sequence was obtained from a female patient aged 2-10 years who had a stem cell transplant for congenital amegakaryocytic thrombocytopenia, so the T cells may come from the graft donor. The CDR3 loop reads CASSQGSGTGADTQYF. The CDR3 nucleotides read TGCGCCAGCAGCCAAGGGTCCGGGACGGGAGCTGATACGCAGTATTTT.